This is a list of T cell receptor beta chains from one sample in a study of tumor-infiltrating lymphocytes in primary liver carcinoma. One entry per CDR3 protein results from TCRdb running MiXCR on the multiplex PCR reads. The repertoire includes 80,000 or so distinct CDR3 sequences, 69% of them detected once, and about 25% sits in the top ten. Sequencing input: tumor-adjacent normal liver tissue. Receptors originate from a man aged 35 to 55 with primary liver carcinoma and hepatitis B virus infection. Both conserved end residues are part of each CDR3.

len,v_gene,j_gene,CDR3aa
14,TRBV11-1,TRBJ2-2,CDSRFTGVTGELFF
15,TRBV5-1,TRBJ2-5,CASSRVPERWETQYF
13,TRBV5-5,TRBJ2-7,CASSWGRSYEQYF
14,TRBV7-9,TRBJ2-1,CASSARQGHSEQFF
17,TRBV10-3,TRBJ2-3,CVISEGVVRGSADTQYF
17,TRBV14,TRBJ2-5,CASSLARRGDQQETQNF
15,TRBV5-1,TRBJ2-7,CASSPGLAGGYEQYF
20,TRBV4-1,TRBJ1-2,CASSQGGLGDRGEFNHGYTF
15,TRBV4-3,TRBJ2-5,CASSQTFGSWETQYF
18,TRBV7-9,TRBJ2-1,CASSLRLAGEVEDNEQFF
16,TRBV25-1,TRBJ2-2,CASCEGLYKDAGELFF
13,TRBV29-1,TRBJ1-5,CSVVGQINQPQHF
14,TRBV6-5,TRBJ1-1,CASNPSDSYTEPFF
14,TRBV6-2/TRBV6-3,TRBJ2-7,CASNRPQEGYEQYF
14,TRBV11-1,TRBJ2-2,CTSSFTGVTGGLFF
15,TRBV13,TRBJ1-2,CASGGRGRDFCGYAF
15,TRBV11-2,TRBJ2-1,CAISDPMGYCNEQFF
15,TRBV4-3,TRBJ2-2,CANSQAAGDTGELFF
15,TRBV11-3,TRBJ2-1,CASSAGTREVNEQFF
14,TRBV11-2,TRBJ2-7,CASNPTGGVYEQYF
13,TRBV11-3,TRBJ2-1,CASSPRTMDEQFF
15,TRBV21-1,TRBJ2-5,CASSNEEKWRETQYF
12,TRBV29-1,TRBJ2-1,CSARPGGKEQLF
15,TRBV6-2/TRBV6-3,TRBJ2-1,CACSFVAGIYNERFF
15,TRBV7-8,TRBJ2-7,CASSLKAGFAYEQYF
15,TRBV6-1,TRBJ1-5,CASSPLDASNQPQHF
16,TRBV28,TRBJ2-1,CASIAEAGETYNEQFF
12,TRBV24-1,TRBJ2-2,CATSQFTGEPFF
14,TRBV6-1,TRBJ2-5,CTSNQGLVQESQYF
14,TRBV7-8,TRBJ1-1,CASSSGQGWIEAFF
18,TRBV4-1,TRBJ2-5,CASNQDQEAGADQETQYF
15,TRBV11-1,TRBJ2-3,CVSSLGRGCVDTQYF
12,TRBV2,TRBJ1-4,CASRRDREKLCF
14,TRBV6-5,TRBJ1-2,CASGSPGDNYGYTF
13,TRBV11-3,TRBJ2-7,CASSLTSSGEQYF